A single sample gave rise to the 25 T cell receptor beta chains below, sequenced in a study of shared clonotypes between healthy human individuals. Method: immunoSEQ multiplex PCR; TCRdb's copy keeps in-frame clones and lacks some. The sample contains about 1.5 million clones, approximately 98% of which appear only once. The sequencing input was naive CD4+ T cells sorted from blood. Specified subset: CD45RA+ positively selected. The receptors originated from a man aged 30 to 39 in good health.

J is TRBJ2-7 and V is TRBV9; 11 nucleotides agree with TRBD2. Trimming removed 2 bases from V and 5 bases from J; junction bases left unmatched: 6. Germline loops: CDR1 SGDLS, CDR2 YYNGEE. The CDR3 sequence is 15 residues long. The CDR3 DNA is TGTGCCAGCAGCGTTACTAGCGGGAGCTTTGACGAGCAGTACTTC. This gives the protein CASSVTSGSFDEQYF.

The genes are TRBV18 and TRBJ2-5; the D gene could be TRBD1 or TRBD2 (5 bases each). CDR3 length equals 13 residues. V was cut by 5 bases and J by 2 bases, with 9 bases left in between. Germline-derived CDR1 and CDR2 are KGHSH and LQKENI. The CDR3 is CASSRDQQETQYF. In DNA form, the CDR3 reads TGTGCCAGCTCAAGGGACCAGCAAGAGACCCAGTACTTC.

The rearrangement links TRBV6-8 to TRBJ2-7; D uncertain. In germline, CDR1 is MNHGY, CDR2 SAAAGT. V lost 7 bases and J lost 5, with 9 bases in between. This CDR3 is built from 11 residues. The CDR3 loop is CASTGEDEQYF. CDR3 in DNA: TGTGCCAGCACCGGTGAGGACGAGCAGTACTTC.

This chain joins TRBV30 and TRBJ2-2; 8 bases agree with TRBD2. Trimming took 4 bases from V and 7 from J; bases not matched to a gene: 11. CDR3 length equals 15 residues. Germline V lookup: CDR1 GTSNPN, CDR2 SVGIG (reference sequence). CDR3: CAWIPGLALDGELFF. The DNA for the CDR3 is TGTGCCTGGATCCCCGGACTAGCCTTAGACGGGGAGCTGTTTTTT.

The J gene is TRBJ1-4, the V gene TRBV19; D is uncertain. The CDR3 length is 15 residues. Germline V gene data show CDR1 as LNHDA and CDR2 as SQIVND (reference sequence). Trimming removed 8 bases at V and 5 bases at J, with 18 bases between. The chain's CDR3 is CASALRSLTNEKLFF. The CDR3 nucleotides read TGTGCCAGTGCCCTTCGGTCGCTTACCAATGAAAAACTGTTTTTT.

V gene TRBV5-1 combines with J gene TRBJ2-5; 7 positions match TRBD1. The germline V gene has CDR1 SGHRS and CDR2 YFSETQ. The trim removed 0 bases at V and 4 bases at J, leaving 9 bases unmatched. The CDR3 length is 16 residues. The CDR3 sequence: CASSLDRQGLAETQYF. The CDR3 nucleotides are TGCGCCAGCAGCTTGGACCGACAGGGTCTCGCAGAGACCCAGTACTTC. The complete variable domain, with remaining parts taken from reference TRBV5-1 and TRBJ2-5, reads KAGVTQTPRYLIKTRGQQVTLSCSPISGHRSVSWYQQTPGQGLQFLFEYFSETQRNKGNFPGRFSGRQFSNSRSEMNVSTLELGDSALYLCASSLDRQGLAETQYFGPGTRLLVL.

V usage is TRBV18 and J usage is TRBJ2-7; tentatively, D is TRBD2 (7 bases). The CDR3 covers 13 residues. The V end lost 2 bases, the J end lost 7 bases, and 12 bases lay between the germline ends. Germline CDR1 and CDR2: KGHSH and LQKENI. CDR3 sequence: CASSPWEGGEQYF. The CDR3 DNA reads TGTGCCAGCTCACCATGGGAGGGGGGAGAGCAGTACTTC.

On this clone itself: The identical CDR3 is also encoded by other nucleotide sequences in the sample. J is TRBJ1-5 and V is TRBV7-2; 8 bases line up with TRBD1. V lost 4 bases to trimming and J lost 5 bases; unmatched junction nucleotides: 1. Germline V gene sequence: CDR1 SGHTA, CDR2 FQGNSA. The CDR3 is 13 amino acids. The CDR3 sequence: CASSSQGDQPQHF. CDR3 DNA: TGTGCCAGCAGCTCACAGGGGGATCAGCCCCAGCATTTT.

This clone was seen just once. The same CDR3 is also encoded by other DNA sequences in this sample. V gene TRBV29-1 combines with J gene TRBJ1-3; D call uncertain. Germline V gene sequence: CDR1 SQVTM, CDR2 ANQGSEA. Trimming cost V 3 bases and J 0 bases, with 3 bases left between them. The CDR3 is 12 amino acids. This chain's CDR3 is CSVELSGNTIYF. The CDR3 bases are TGCAGCGTTGAGCTCTCTGGAAACACCATATATTTT.

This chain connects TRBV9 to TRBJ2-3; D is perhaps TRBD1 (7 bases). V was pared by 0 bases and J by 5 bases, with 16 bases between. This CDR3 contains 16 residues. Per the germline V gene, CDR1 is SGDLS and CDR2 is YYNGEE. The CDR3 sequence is CASSVDPGRGVDTQYF. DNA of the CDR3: TGTGCCAGCAGCGTAGACCCGGGCAGGGGGGTAGATACGCAGTATTTT.

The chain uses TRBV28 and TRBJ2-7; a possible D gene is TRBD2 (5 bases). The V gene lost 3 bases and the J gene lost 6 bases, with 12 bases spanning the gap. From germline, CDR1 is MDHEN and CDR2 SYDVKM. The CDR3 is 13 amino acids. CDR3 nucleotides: TGTGCCAGCAGTTTCCAGGAGGTCGGCGAGCAGTACTTC. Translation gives CASSFQEVGEQYF.

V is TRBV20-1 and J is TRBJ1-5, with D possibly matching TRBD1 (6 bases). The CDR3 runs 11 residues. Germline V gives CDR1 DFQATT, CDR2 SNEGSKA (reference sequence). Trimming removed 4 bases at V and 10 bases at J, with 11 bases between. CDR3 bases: TGCAGTGCTAAGGGGGAGGTACCCCAGCATTTT. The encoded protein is CSAKGEVPQHF.

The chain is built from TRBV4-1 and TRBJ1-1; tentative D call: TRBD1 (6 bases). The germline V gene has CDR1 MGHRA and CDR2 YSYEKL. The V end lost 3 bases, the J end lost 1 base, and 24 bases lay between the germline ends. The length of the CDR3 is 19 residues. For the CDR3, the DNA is TGCGCCAGCAGCCAGGACCCCTTTCCTGACAGGCCGAAGAACACTGAAGCTTTCTTT. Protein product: CASSQDPFPDRPKNTEAFF.

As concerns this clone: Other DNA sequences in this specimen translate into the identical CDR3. The CDR3, as DNA: TGTGCCAGCAGCGTAGCAGCTGGGGGGAGCACAGATACGCAGTATTTT. Its translation: CASSVAAGGSTDTQYF. The V gene is TRBV9, the J gene TRBJ2-3; possible D gene TRBD2, 6 bases. Looked up from germline, CDR1 is SGDLS and CDR2 is YYNGEE. CDR3 length: 16 amino acids. V dropped 0 bases and J dropped 0 bases, with 11 bases sitting between them. Based on the CDR3 plus reference TRBV9 and TRBJ2-3, the full variable domain is DSGVTQTPKHLITATGQRVTLRCSPRSGDLSVYWYQQSLDQGLQFLIQYYNGEERAKGNILERFSAQQFPDLHSELNLSSLELGDSALYFCASSVAAGGSTDTQYFGPGTRLTVL.

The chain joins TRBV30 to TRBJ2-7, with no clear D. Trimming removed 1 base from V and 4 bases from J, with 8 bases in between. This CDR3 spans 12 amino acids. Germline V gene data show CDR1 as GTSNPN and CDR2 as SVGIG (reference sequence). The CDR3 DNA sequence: TGTGCCTGGAGTGCGCTAGGGTACGAGCAGTACTTC. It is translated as CAWSALGYEQYF.

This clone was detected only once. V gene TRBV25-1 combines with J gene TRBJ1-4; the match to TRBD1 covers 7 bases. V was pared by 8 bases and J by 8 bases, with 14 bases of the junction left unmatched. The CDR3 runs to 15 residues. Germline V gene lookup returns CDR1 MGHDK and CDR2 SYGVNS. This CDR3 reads CASQPTGARREKLFF. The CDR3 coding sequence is TGTGCCAGCCAACCCACAGGGGCGAGGCGCGAAAAACTGTTTTTT.

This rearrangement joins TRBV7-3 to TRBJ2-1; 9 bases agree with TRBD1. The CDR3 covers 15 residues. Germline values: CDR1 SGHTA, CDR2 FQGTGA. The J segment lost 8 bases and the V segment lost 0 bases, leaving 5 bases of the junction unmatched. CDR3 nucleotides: TGTGCCAGCAGCTTAACGGGACAGGGTTGGGATGAGCAGTTCTTC. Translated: CASSLTGQGWDEQFF.

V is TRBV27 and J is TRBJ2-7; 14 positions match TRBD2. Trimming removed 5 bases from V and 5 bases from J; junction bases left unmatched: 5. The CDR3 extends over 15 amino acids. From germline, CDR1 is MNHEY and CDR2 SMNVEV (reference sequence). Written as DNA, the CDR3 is TGTGCCAGCAGTCCACGGGGACTAGCGGGGGACGAGCAGTACTTC. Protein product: CASSPRGLAGDEQYF.

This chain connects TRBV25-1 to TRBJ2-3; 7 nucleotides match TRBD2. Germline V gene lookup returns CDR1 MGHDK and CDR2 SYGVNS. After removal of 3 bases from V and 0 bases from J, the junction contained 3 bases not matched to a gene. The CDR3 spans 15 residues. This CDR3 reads CASSETSRSTDTQYF. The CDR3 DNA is TGTGCCAGCAGTGAGACTAGCAGAAGCACAGATACGCAGTATTTT.

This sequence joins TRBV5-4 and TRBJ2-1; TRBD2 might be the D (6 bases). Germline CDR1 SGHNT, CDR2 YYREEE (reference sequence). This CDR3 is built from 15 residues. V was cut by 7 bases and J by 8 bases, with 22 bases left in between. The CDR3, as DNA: TGTGCCAGCCGCAATCCGGGAGAAGGGTACGATGAGCAGTTCTTC. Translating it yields CASRNPGEGYDEQFF. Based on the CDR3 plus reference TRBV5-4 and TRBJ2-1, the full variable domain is ETGVTQSPTHLIKTRGQQVTLRCSSQSGHNTVSWYQQALGQGPQFIFQYYREEENGRGNFPPRFSGLQFPNYSSELNVNALELDDSALYLCASRNPGEGYDEQFFGPGTRLTVL.

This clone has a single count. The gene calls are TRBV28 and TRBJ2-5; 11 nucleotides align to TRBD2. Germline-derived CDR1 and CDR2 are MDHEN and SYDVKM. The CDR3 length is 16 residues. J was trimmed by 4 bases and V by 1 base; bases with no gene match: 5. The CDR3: CASSLSPTSGIETQYF. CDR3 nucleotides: TGTGCCAGCAGTTTATCCCCGACTAGCGGGATAGAGACCCAGTACTTC.

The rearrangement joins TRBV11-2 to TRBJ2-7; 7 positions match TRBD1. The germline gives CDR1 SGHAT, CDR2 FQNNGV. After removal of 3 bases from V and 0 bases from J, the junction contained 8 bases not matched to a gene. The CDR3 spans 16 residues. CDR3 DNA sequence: TGTGCCAGCAGCTTTACACCGACAGGGACCTCCTACGAGCAGTACTTC. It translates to CASSFTPTGTSYEQYF.

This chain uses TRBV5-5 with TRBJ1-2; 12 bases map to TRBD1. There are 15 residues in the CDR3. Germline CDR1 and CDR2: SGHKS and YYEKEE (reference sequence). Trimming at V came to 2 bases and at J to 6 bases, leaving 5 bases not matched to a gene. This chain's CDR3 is CASSFPGTGGHGYTF. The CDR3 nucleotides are TGTGCCAGCAGCTTTCCCGGGACAGGGGGCCATGGCTACACCTTC.

The CDR3 bases are TGTGCCAGCAGCCCCGGGACAGGGCAAGAGACCCAGTACTTC. As protein: CASSPGTGQETQYF. J is TRBJ2-5 and V is TRBV5-5; 9 nucleotides match TRBD1. The germline V gene has CDR1 SGHKS and CDR2 YYEKEE (reference sequence). The CDR3 has 14 residues. The trim removed 4 bases at V and 2 bases at J, leaving 3 bases unmatched.

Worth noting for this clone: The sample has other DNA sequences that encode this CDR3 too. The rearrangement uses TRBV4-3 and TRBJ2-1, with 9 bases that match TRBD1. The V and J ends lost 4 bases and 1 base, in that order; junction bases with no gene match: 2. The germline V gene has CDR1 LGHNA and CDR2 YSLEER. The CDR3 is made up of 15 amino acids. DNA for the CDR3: TGCGCCAGCAGCCCGGGACAGGGATCCTACAATGAGCAGTTCTTC. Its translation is CASSPGQGSYNEQFF.